In its sample, the clone carrying this T cell receptor (beta chain) was seen once. Its antigen is as yet unknown. This sample is drawn from a study of cytomegalovirus exposure and HLA in healthy donors. Turning to the study itself: Within the Caucasian-associated ancestry cluster were around 80% of the 398 genotyped donors. Study-wide results and caveats: A later analysis appeared to link common viral pathogens to several of the most significant clusters. In an earlier analysis, about 90% or about 30%: the productive usage of most TCR beta V segments.

This CDR3 has 13 amino acids. CDR1 SNHLY and CDR2 FYNNEI come from the germline V gene. The V end was cut by 5 bases, the J end by 4 bases, with 9 bases between. Primers: 60 Vbeta forward and 13 Jbeta reverse. Produced via immunoSEQ multiplex PCR; TCRdb's table is partial and in-frame only. The table has 200,000 to 250,000 clones, 70% to 80% seen once. The sequenced material came from PBMCs. The chain employs TRBV2 and TRBJ1-5, with D uncertain. The TCR was taken from a woman in her sixties or seventies in good health and CMV-seropositive. The CDR3 DNA follows: TGTGCCAGCAGTCAGGACTTTAATCAGCCCCAGCATTTT. It specifies CASSQDFNQPQHF.